This T cell receptor (beta chain) was obtained from a study of identical twins. General study results and limits: There was more out-of-frame TCR alpha sharing in monozygotic twins than models estimated. Partial confounding of zero-insertion analyses by invariant MAIT and iNKT cells was possible.

The authors used template switching to add a universal primer site and gave cDNA unique molecular identifiers. MiXCR was run by TCRdb on the 5' RACE reads, yielding one entry per CDR3 protein. Of 750,000 to 950,000 distinct CDR3 sequences listed, about 12% are singletons. The CDR3 covers 15 residues. CDR1 is SQVTM, CDR2 ANQGSEA, per germline. Trimming took off 2 bases at V and 0 bases at J, with 14 bases between the two ends. Turning to this clonotype: Antigen: not known.

These same data were also listed under a study on yellow fever vaccine responses in identical twins.

The chain is built from TRBV29-1 and TRBJ2-7, with D perhaps being TRBD1 or TRBD2 (5 bases each). Specimen: PBMCs. The receptor's source is a woman under 30 in good health. CDR3 amino acids: CSVEWGTSSSYEQYF. CDR3 nucleotide sequence: TGCAGCGTTGAATGGGGGACGTCGAGCTCCTACGAGCAGTACTTC.